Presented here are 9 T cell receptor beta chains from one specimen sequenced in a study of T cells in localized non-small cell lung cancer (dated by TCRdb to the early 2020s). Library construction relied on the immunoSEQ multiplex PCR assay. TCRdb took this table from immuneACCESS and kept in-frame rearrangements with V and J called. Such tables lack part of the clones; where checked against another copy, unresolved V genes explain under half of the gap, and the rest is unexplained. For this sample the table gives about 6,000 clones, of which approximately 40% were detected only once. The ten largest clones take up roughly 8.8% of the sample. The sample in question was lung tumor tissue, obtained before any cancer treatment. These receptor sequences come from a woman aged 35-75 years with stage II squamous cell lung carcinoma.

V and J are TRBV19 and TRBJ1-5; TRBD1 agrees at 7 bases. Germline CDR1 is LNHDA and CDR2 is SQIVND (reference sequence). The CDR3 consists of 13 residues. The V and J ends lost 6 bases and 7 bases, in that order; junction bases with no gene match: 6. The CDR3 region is CASSKTGSQPQHF. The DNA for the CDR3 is TGTGCCAGTAGCAAGACAGGGAGCCAGCCCCAGCATTTT.

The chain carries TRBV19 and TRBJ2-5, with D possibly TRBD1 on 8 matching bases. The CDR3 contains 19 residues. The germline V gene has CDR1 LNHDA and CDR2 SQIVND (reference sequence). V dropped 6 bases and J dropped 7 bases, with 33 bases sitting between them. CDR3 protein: CASSRTGNGRGRESGTQYF. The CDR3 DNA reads TGTGCCAGTAGCCGGACAGGGAACGGGCGGGGGAGAGAATCAGGGACCCAGTACTTC.

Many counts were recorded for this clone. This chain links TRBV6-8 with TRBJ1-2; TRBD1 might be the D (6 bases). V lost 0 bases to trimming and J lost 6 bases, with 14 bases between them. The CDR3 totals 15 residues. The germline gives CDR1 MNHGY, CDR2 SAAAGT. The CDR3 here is CASSYSVAGTNGYTF. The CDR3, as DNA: TGTGCCAGCAGTTACTCTGTCGCAGGGACAAATGGCTACACCTTC.

As DNA, the CDR3 is TGTGCCAGTTCTAGCGGGAGTCGAGGTTTGGGCACAGATACGCAGTATTTT. Its protein is CASSSGSRGLGTDTQYF. The rearrangement joins TRBV19 to TRBJ2-3; 10 bases line up with TRBD2. Germline lookup yields CDR1 LNHDA and CDR2 SQIVND (reference sequence). The trim removed 8 bases at V and 1 base at J, leaving 12 bases unmatched. This CDR3 is 17 amino acids long.

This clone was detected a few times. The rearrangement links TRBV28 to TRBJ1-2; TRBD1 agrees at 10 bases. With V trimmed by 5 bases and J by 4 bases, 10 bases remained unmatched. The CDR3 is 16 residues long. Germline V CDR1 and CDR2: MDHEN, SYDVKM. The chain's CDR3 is CASSLSGQGFSYGYTF. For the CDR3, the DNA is TGTGCCAGCAGTCTCTCGGGACAGGGGTTCAGCTATGGCTACACCTTC.

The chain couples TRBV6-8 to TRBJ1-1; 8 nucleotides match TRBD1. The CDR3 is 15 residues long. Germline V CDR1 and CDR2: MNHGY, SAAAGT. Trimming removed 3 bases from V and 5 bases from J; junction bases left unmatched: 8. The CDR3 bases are TGTGCCAGCAGTTATGAAGGGACAGGAAGAACTGAAGCTTTCTTT. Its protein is CASSYEGTGRTEAFF.

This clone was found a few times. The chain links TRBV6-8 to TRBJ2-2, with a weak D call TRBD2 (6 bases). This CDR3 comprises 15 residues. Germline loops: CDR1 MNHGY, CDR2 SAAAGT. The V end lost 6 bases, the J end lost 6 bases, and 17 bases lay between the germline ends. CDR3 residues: CASSKLGGVAGELFF. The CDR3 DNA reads TGTGCCAGCAGCAAGCTTGGAGGGGTTGCCGGGGAGCTGTTTTTT.

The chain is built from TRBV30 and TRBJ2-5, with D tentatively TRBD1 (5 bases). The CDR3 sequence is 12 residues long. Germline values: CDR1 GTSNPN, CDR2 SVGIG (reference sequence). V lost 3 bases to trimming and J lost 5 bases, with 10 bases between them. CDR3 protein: CAWRGASETQYF. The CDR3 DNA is TGTGCCTGGAGAGGGGCAAGCGAGACCCAGTACTTC.

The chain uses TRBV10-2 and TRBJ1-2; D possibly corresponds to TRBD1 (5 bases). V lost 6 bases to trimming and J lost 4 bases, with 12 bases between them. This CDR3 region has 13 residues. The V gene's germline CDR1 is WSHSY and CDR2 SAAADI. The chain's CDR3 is CASRQELGYGYTF. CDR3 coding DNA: TGCGCCAGCAGACAGGAACTGGGCTATGGCTACACCTTC.